Described below is a single TCR beta chain sequence and its context. Its cognate antigen has yet to be identified. No qualities accompany the bases; no much larger clone lies one base away. The data are from a study of blood T cells in healthy people across ages (dated by TCRdb to about 2015). Some background on the complete study: In model experiments, roughly one uniquely barcoded TCR beta cDNA molecule per two T cells was captured by template switching. To avoid experimental bias, donors of different ages were spread randomly across the sequencing lanes. The donors were split into four age groups: young (average about 16 years), middle-aged (around 37), aged (around 67) and long-lived (under 85). For two donors (one aged 18 to 30 and one aged 80 or older), the study analyzed two additional independent replicas of 1 million unique cDNA reads from the same blood draw. The study measured age-related changes in TCR beta repertoire diversity using deep sequencing normalized with unique cDNA molecular identifiers.

Systemically healthy Caucasian individuals from Russia, some 38 in total and aged roughly 6 to 90 years, were included as donors. Approximately 10 milliliters of peripheral blood were collected from each donor into EDTA-treated Vacutainer tubes. Ficoll-Paque density-gradient centrifugation was used to isolate PBMCs, with at least 6.5 million per sample. Total RNA was extracted from PBMCs with Trizol reagent, with at least 5.5 micrograms obtained per sample. For every donor, flow cytometry on a PBMC aliquot measured the percentage of naive CD45RAhigh/CD27high T cells. General study outcomes and caveats: Bulk unsorted PBMC profiling prevented conclusive comparison of naive and antigen-experienced compartments. The CMV infection status of donors was not known, potentially confounding age-related changes in expanded clonotypes. The long-lived group showed more naive CD4+ T cells, fewer expanded clones and increased TCR diversity than the aged group, suggesting age selection. Observed TCR beta diversity correlated strongly with the percentage of naive T cells measured by flow cytometry. Observed TCR beta diversity per million T cells fell roughly linearly with age, and a significant reduction was already apparent by age around 40. Total diversity estimates from one million sequenced T cells were considered lower bounds and underestimates.

From the cysteine through the phenylalanine, the CDR3 covers 18 amino acids. The retained sequence is limited to the CDR3, 54 bases, with the frame set at the first base. The germline V gene supplies CDR1 KGHDR and CDR2 SFDVKD. Trimming leaves V shorter by 4 bases and J shorter by 14 bases, with the junction holding 22 bases beyond the gene matches. The protocol used for the library was 5' RACE. The sample was run on an Illumina HiSeq 2500. A second PCR of roughly 6 to 11 cycles was run with a J-beta primer mix and a sample-barcoded 5' primer. A unique molecular identifier was introduced onto each TCR beta cDNA molecule by a template-switch 5' adaptor carrying 12 random nucleotides. At least 2.5 million CDR3-containing paired-end reads were obtained from each sample. The Mint cDNA synthesis kit, primed by a TRBC-specific oligonucleotide, was used to synthesize first-strand cDNA from all RNA. Following uracil-DNA glycosylase treatment, all cDNA underwent a first 18-cycle PCR with the universal primers M1SS and BC2_uni_R. For the original study's pipeline: For normalization, 1 million high-quality reads, each with a distinct molecular identifier, were randomly selected from each sample. Reads with shared molecular identifiers were discarded instead of being binned into consensus sequences. CDR3 identification, clonotype clustering and error correction used MiTCR with a Q25 quality threshold and the strictest error-elimination algorithm. Lower-bound total TCR beta diversity was estimated with a nonparametric unseen species model using Euler transformation. Using fastp at Q25 and MiXCR, TCRdb reprocessed the public reads and kept productive beta chains. Under each unique CDR3 protein, matching rows form one entry showing the most common genes and DNA. The authors' filters were not applied to this entry. The sample records 700,000 to 850,000 distinct CDR3 sequences, 53% of which are singletons. Roughly 40% of the sample is taken by the ten largest.

The V and J segments used are TRBV24-1 and TRBJ2-3, with 11 central nucleotides matching TRBD2. Sample: blood. This TCR came from a man older than 75 in good health. CDR3 reads: CATSEPLGLADRHGYAYF. The nucleotide sequence is TGTGCCACCAGTGAACCACTGGGACTAGCGGACCGACATGGATACGCGTATTTT.